The 28 T cell receptor beta chains in this list originate from one sample, sequenced in a study of blood T cell repertoires in COVID-19. TCRdb keeps only in-frame clones here, not all; method: immunoSEQ multiplex PCR. The sample holds 200,000 to 250,000 clones; more than 80% are singletons and the top ten take about 4%. What was sequenced was PBMCs or T cells enriched from blood (not recorded which). The receptors come from a woman in her thirties or forties with acute COVID-19.

The chain recombines TRBV11-2 with TRBJ1-4; D possibly corresponds to TRBD1 (5 bases). V lost 5 bases and J lost 8, with 15 bases in between. The CDR3 runs to 14 residues. CDR1 and CDR2 (germline): SGHAT, FQNNGV. For the CDR3, the DNA is TGTGCCAGCAGCGCTCTTCAGGGTAGGGAAAAACTGTTTTTT. Its protein is CASSALQGREKLFF.

This rearrangement joins TRBV11-2 to TRBJ2-7, with a tentative D call TRBD2 (6 bases). Germline V gene lookup returns CDR1 SGHAT and CDR2 FQNNGV. The V gene lost 3 bases and the J gene lost 3 bases, with 12 bases spanning the gap. The CDR3 is made up of 14 amino acids. The CDR3 loop is CASSFSFGGYEQYF. In nucleotides, the CDR3 is TGTGCCAGCAGCTTTAGTTTCGGGGGCTACGAGCAGTACTTC.

The V call is TRBV19, the J call TRBJ2-3; D is perhaps TRBD2 (5 bases). The CDR3 runs to 13 residues. The V end was cut by 10 bases, the J end by 4 bases, with 15 bases between. Per germline, CDR1 LNHDA and CDR2 SQIVND (reference sequence). CDR3 sequence: CATSRAVSDTQYF. CDR3 sequence (DNA): TGTGCCACCTCGAGGGCAGTATCAGATACGCAGTATTTT.

The rearrangement joins TRBV27 to TRBJ2-7; a weak D match, TRBD2 (5 bases). The germline V gene has CDR1 MNHEY and CDR2 SMNVEV (reference sequence). CDR3 length equals 14 residues. Trimming pared 4 bases from V and 2 bases from J, leaving 12 bases between. CDR3 residues: CASSSTSGAYEQYF. CDR3 DNA: TGTGCCAGCAGTTCGACCAGCGGAGCCTACGAGCAGTACTTC.

This clone is a singleton in its sample. V is TRBV5-4 and J is TRBJ2-7, with D perhaps TRBD2 (5 bases). Trimming removed 9 bases at V and 2 bases at J, with 21 bases between. The CDR3 extends over 15 amino acids. Germline CDR1 SGHNT, CDR2 YYREEE (reference sequence). For the CDR3, the DNA is TGTGCCACCAAAGCGCGGGCGCTTGGAACCTACGAGCAGTACTTC. As protein: CATKARALGTYEQYF.

The chain is built from TRBV11-1 and TRBJ2-7; TRBD1 might be the D (5 bases). CDR1 and CDR2 (germline): SGHAT, FQDESV (reference sequence). Trimming left V 4 bases short and J 3 bases short, with 10 bases between. The CDR3 is 13 amino acids. The CDR3 DNA follows: TGTGCCAGCAGCTCGACAAGGGGCTACGAGCAGTACTTC. It translates to CASSSTRGYEQYF.

J is TRBJ1-6 and V is TRBV10-3; 8 bases agree with TRBD1. V shed 6 bases, J shed 5 bases, and the junction held 3 bases outside the gene matches. The CDR3 consists of 14 residues. CDR1 and CDR2 from the germline V gene are ENHRY and SYGVKD. This chain's CDR3 is CAIRGQGDNSPLHF. Written as DNA, the CDR3 is TGTGCCATCAGAGGACAGGGAGATAATTCACCCCTCCACTTT.

In regard to this clone: Different DNA sequences within this sample yield the same CDR3. The rearrangement links TRBV4-1 to TRBJ2-7; weak D call: TRBD1 (6 bases). V was cut by 0 bases and J by 5 bases, with 8 bases left in between. CDR3 length equals 13 residues. From germline, CDR1 is MGHRA and CDR2 YSYEKL. The CDR3: CASSQDKGDEQYV. CDR3 nucleotides: TGCGCCAGCAGCCAAGATAAGGGGGACGAGCAGTACGTC.

The genes are TRBV13 and TRBJ1-1, with D perhaps matching TRBD1 (6 bases). V was cut by 7 bases and J by 6 bases, with 15 bases left in between. Germline V gene data show CDR1 as PRHDT and CDR2 as FYEKMQ (reference sequence). The CDR3 extends over 13 amino acids. The CDR3 DNA reads as TGTGCCAGCAATAATAGGGGGGGCTCTGAAGCTTTCTTT. This sequence encodes CASNNRGGSEAFF.

The rearrangement uses TRBV27 and TRBJ1-2; TRBD1 matches 7 bases. Germline CDR1 and CDR2: MNHEY and SMNVEV (reference sequence). Germline trimming cut 8 bases from V and 4 bases from J; bases unmatched to any gene: 7. CDR3 size: 13 residues. The CDR3 bases are TGTGCCAGCGGAACCAGGGACAGCTATGGCTACACCTTC. It codes for CASGTRDSYGYTF.

The rearrangement links TRBV9 to TRBJ2-2; D is undetermined. The CDR3 is 16 amino acids. Germline loops: CDR1 SGDLS, CDR2 YYNGEE. Trimming removed 0 bases at V and 1 base at J, with 10 bases between. The CDR3 sequence: CASSVGPRLNTGELFF. Written as DNA, the CDR3 is TGTGCCAGCAGCGTAGGTCCCAGATTGAACACCGGGGAGCTGTTTTTT.

The V gene is TRBV9, the J gene TRBJ1-6, with D possibly matching TRBD1 (6 bases). The CDR3 covers 15 residues. With 0 bases removed from V and 7 bases from J, the gap between germline ends came to 11 bases. Germline V lookup: CDR1 SGDLS, CDR2 YYNGEE. CDR3 loop: CASSVEPGGNSPLHF. Written as DNA, the CDR3 is TGTGCCAGCAGCGTAGAACCGGGGGGCAATTCACCCCTCCACTTT.

V is TRBV10-3 and J is TRBJ1-1, with D hard to call. This CDR3 contains 15 residues. Germline V gene data show CDR1 as ENHRY and CDR2 as SYGVKD. Trimming shortened V by 0 bases and J by 1 base, and 9 bases separated the two germline ends. CDR3 DNA: TGTGCCATCAGTGAGTCTGGGAGGCCGAACACTGAAGCTTTCTTT. Protein sequence: CAISESGRPNTEAFF.

In its sample, this clone was seen a few times. The chain uses TRBV15 and TRBJ2-7; D possibly corresponds to TRBD2 (5 bases). V lost 0 bases, J lost 6 bases, and 9 bases lay in between. The CDR3 extends over 13 amino acids. Germline-derived CDR1 and CDR2 are LNHNV and YYDKDF (reference sequence). DNA for the CDR3: TGTGCCACCAGCAGAGATCGGAGCGGCGAGCAGTACTTC. It translates to CATSRDRSGEQYF. Looking up the rest from reference TRBV15 and TRBJ2-7 gives the full variable domain: DAMVIQNPRYQVTQFGKPVTLSCSQTLNHNVMYWYQQKSSQAPKLLFHYYDKDFNNEADTPDNFQSRRPNTSFCFLDIRSPGLGDTAMYLCATSRDRSGEQYFGPGTRLTVT.

J is TRBJ2-3 and V is TRBV27; D may be TRBD2 (7 bases). Germline CDR1 MNHEY, CDR2 SMNVEV (reference sequence). V dropped 2 bases and J dropped 5 bases, with 20 bases sitting between them. CDR3 size: 17 residues. CDR3 sequence reads: CASSLRGGGRVGDTQYF. As DNA, the CDR3 is TGTGCCAGCAGTTTACGAGGGGGAGGGCGTGTAGGAGATACGCAGTATTTT.

The chain joins TRBV6-5 to TRBJ1-2; possible D gene TRBD1, 6 bases. Trimming pared 6 bases from V and 7 bases from J, leaving 18 bases between. This CDR3 has 14 amino acids. Germline V CDR1 and CDR2: MNHEY, SVGAGI. The DNA for the CDR3 is TGTGCCAGCAGCCAAAGGGGGGGCGCGGGTGGCTACACCTTC. It encodes CASSQRGGAGGYTF.

This clone has just one count. This chain uses TRBV5-5 with TRBJ1-5; D is perhaps TRBD1 (6 bases). Germline CDR1 and CDR2: SGHKS and YYEKEE (reference sequence). Trimming pared 4 bases from V and 4 bases from J, leaving 18 bases between. The CDR3 runs 16 residues. CDR3 in amino acids: CASSQTGSTGNQPQHF. CDR3 in DNA: TGTGCCAGCAGCCAGACAGGCAGTACAGGGAATCAGCCCCAGCATTTT.

This clone was counted a single time. The genes are TRBV18 and TRBJ2-2; TRBD2 matches at 7 bases. CDR1 and CDR2 from the germline V gene are KGHSH and LQKENI. Unmatched junction bases numbered 2, after V lost 3 bases and J lost 1 base. The CDR3 spans 15 residues. The CDR3 nucleotides read TGTGCCAGCTCACCTGAGCGGGGGAACACCGGGGAGCTGTTTTTT. Encoded protein: CASSPERGNTGELFF.

The V gene is TRBV18, the J gene TRBJ2-6; 7 bases map to TRBD1. This CDR3 comprises 17 residues. CDR1 KGHSH and CDR2 LQKENI come from the germline V gene. V gave up 2 bases and J gave up 0 bases; unmatched junction bases: 4. CDR3 amino acids: CASSPTGAASGANVLTF. CDR3 nucleotides: TGTGCCAGCTCACCAACAGGGGCGGCCTCTGGGGCCAACGTCCTGACTTTC. Drawing the rest from reference TRBV18 and TRBJ2-6, the complete variable domain is NAGVMQNPRHLVRRRGQEARLRCSPMKGHSHVYWYRQLPEEGLKFMVYLQKENIIDESGMPKERFSAEFPKEGPSILRIQQVVRGDSAAYFCASSPTGAASGANVLTFGAGSRLTVL.

The V gene is TRBV9, the J gene TRBJ1-3, with TRBD1 identical over 7 bases. J was trimmed by 4 bases and V by 3 bases; bases with no gene match: 10. Germline CDR1 and CDR2: SGDLS and YYNGEE. The CDR3 loop spans 16 amino acids. CDR3 loop: CASSARQGLGGNTIYF. The CDR3 coding sequence is TGTGCCAGCAGCGCCAGACAGGGATTAGGGGGAAACACCATATATTTT. The entire variable domain, with the rest obtained from reference TRBV9 and TRBJ1-3, is as follows: DSGVTQTPKHLITATGQRVTLRCSPRSGDLSVYWYQQSLDQGLQFLIQYYNGEERAKGNILERFSAQQFPDLHSELNLSSLELGDSALYFCASSARQGLGGNTIYFGEGSWLTVV.

V is TRBV3-1 (or the pseudogene TRBV3-2) and J is TRBJ1-1, with TRBD1 identical over 11 bases. J lost 4 bases, V lost 2 bases, and 6 bases had no gene match. CDR1 and CDR2 from the germline V gene are LGHDT and YNNKEL (reference sequence). The CDR3 is made up of 16 amino acids. The CDR3 DNA reads as TGTGCCAGCAGCCAATCCGCCGGGACAGGGGGCACTGAAGCTTTCTTT. This translates into CASSQSAGTGGTEAFF.

The chain couples TRBV3-1 (or the pseudogene TRBV3-2) to TRBJ1-2, with a possible D match to TRBD1 (5 bases). The length of the CDR3 is 12 residues. From germline, CDR1 is LGHDT and CDR2 YNNKEL (reference sequence). V dropped 1 base and J dropped 7 bases, with 7 bases sitting between them. The CDR3 reads CASSQVGAGYTF. In nucleotides, the CDR3 is TGTGCCAGCAGCCAAGTAGGGGCTGGCTACACCTTC.

V usage is TRBV19 and J usage is TRBJ1-2; D gene uncertain. Germline CDR1 reads LNHDA; CDR2 reads SQIVND (reference sequence). The CDR3 has 12 amino acids. With 5 bases removed from V and 2 bases from J, the gap between germline ends came to 6 bases. CDR3 DNA sequence: TGTGCCAGTAGTCTCCAGAACTATGGCTACACCTTC. Translation gives CASSLQNYGYTF.

The CDR3 region is CASSVTGYEQYF. CDR3 sequence (DNA): TGTGCCAGCAGTGTTACCGGGTACGAGCAGTACTTC. The V gene is TRBV2, the J gene TRBJ2-7; the D is unclear. Germline V gene sequence: CDR1 SNHLY, CDR2 FYNNEI. This CDR3 is 12 amino acids long. Trimming cost V 4 bases and J 4 bases, with 8 bases left between them.

This clone was detected once. The chain carries TRBV6-6 and TRBJ2-4, with 12 bases fitting TRBD2. This CDR3 comprises 17 residues. The germline gives CDR1 MNHNY, CDR2 SVGAGI (reference sequence). V gave up 5 bases and J gave up 5 bases; unmatched junction bases: 10. CDR3 region: CASSRVVTSGGENIQYF. In DNA, the CDR3 is TGTGCCAGCAGTCGCGTCGTGACTAGCGGGGGAGAAAACATTCAGTACTTC.

The rearrangement links TRBV12-5 to TRBJ1-1, with D tentatively TRBD1 (5 bases). Germline CDR1 and CDR2: LGHNT and FRNRAP. The germline V and J ends were trimmed by 6 bases and 0 bases, with 14 bases remaining between them. This CDR3 is 15 amino acids long. The CDR3, as DNA: TGTGCTAGTGGGGGGGGAGACAGATTGAACACTGAAGCTTTCTTT. Translation: CASGGGDRLNTEAFF.

The chain couples TRBV6-5 to TRBJ1-6, with TRBD1 matching over 7 bases. The V and J ends lost 6 bases and 7 bases, in that order; junction bases with no gene match: 6. The CDR3 is 14 residues long. Germline values: CDR1 MNHEY, CDR2 SVGAGI. CDR3: CASSPQGRNSPLHF. The CDR3 bases are TGTGCCAGCAGCCCACAGGGGAGGAATTCACCCCTCCACTTT.

The chain combines TRBV6-6 with TRBJ2-2; 9 nucleotides align to TRBD1. Germline values: CDR1 MNHNY, CDR2 SVGAGI (reference sequence). Losses at the gene ends were 7 bases for V and 6 bases for J; bases not matched to a gene: 6. The CDR3 runs to 14 residues. CDR3 protein: CASIGQGISGELFF. CDR3 in DNA: TGTGCCAGCATCGGACAGGGGATTTCCGGGGAGCTGTTTTTT.